One sample yielded the 9 T cell receptor beta chains listed below, sequenced in a study of shared T cell receptors in the human thymus. TCRdb keeps only in-frame clones here, not all; method: immunoSEQ multiplex PCR. This repertoire shows hundreds of thousands of clones, approximately 85% found once; its top ten account for around 0.0099%. This sample was also put to use in a study of human thymus T cells.

The specimen sequenced was thymocytes. These receptors were taken from a girl less than two years old with a congenital heart defect.

V gene TRBV5-6 combines with J gene TRBJ1-6, with D perhaps matching TRBD1 (5 bases). The germline V and J ends were trimmed by 6 bases and 8 bases, with 18 bases remaining between them. Looked up from germline, CDR1 is SGHDT and CDR2 is YYEEEE. CDR3 length: 15 residues. CDR3 sequence (DNA): TGTGCCAGCACCCAACAGGCGGGATGGGATTCACCCCTCCACTTT. It yields the protein CASTQQAGWDSPLHF.

The chain couples TRBV7-2 to TRBJ1-3, with D unresolved. Trimming cost V 6 bases and J 11 bases, with 14 bases left between them. CDR3 length equals 12 residues. Germline V gene lookup returns CDR1 SGHTA and CDR2 FQGNSA. The CDR3 DNA reads TGTGCCAGCAGACCTCCGGGGAGGGCCATATATTTT. Its translation is CASRPPGRAIYF.

The CDR3 is CASSELLVSGSYEQYF. Here the CDR3 DNA reads TGTGCCAGCAGTGAACTACTGGTTTCGGGTTCCTACGAGCAGTACTTC. The V call is TRBV6-1, the J call TRBJ2-7; D is uncertain. This CDR3 comprises 16 residues. Germline V gene sequence: CDR1 MNHNS, CDR2 SASEGT. V was pared by 2 bases and J by 1 base, with 15 bases between.

This chain joins TRBV6-6 and TRBJ1-2; D unclear. The V end was cut by 0 bases, the J end by 6 bases, with 14 bases between. Germline values: CDR1 MNHNY, CDR2 SVGAGI (reference sequence). This CDR3 is 15 amino acids long. This CDR3 reads CASSYSAKGEDGYTF. In nucleotides, the CDR3 is TGTGCCAGCAGTTACTCGGCCAAAGGAGAGGATGGCTACACCTTC.

This clone was seen a handful of times. As DNA, the CDR3 is TGCGCCAGCAGCCCTCCGGGGCGGACAGTCAGACGGTTCGGCTCCGGGCCCTATGGCTACACCTTC. This sequence encodes CASSPPGRTVRRFGSGPYGYTF. The V gene is TRBV4-1, the J gene TRBJ1-2, with D possibly TRBD1 on 6 matching bases. Germline V gene sequence: CDR1 MGHRA, CDR2 YSYEKL. V lost 4 bases, J lost 4 bases, and 37 bases lay in between. The CDR3 covers 22 residues.

The chain combines TRBV4-3 with TRBJ2-4; possible D gene TRBD1, 6 bases. Germline loops: CDR1 LGHNA, CDR2 YSLEER. The CDR3 is 18 amino acids. V shed 2 bases and J shed 0 bases, with 17 bases lying between them. The CDR3 reads CASSQKTGVDLAKNIQYF. The CDR3, as DNA: TGCGCCAGCAGCCAAAAGACAGGTGTCGACTTAGCCAAAAACATTCAGTACTTC.

The rearrangement joins TRBV7-6 to TRBJ2-5, with D maybe TRBD1 (6 bases). Trimming took 3 bases from V and 1 from J, leaving 15 bases between them. The CDR3 sequence is 16 residues long. Germline V CDR1 and CDR2: SGHVS, FNYEAQ. For the CDR3, the DNA is TGTGCCAGCAGCTTGGGACACCCGGAAGCCCAAGAGACCCAGTACTTC. Amino acid sequence: CASSLGHPEAQETQYF.

V usage is TRBV7-6 and J usage is TRBJ1-1; D is unresolved. CDR3 size: 15 residues. V shed 5 bases and J shed 11 bases, with 24 bases lying between them. The germline V gene has CDR1 SGHVS and CDR2 FNYEAQ. For the CDR3, the DNA is TGTGCCAGCAGCGCATACCCCCTTCGGGTGAAAGCCGCTTTCTTT. Amino acid sequence: CASSAYPLRVKAAFF.

The V call is TRBV7-6, the J call TRBJ2-4, with D maybe TRBD1 (5 bases). V was trimmed by 5 bases and J by 9 bases, leaving 26 bases between them. This CDR3 comprises 17 residues. Germline V gives CDR1 SGHVS, CDR2 FNYEAQ. CDR3 coding DNA: TGTGCCAGCAGCCCGGACAAACTTCCCCTAAAAACTGGCATTCAGTACTTC. Amino acid sequence: CASSPDKLPLKTGIQYF.